Listed here is a single T cell receptor (beta chain). The antigen it recognizes is unknown. Base qualities are not provided; no much larger clone lies one nucleotide away. The roughly 39 donors, aged about 6 to 90 years, were systemically healthy Caucasian individuals from Russia. Around 9.7 milliliters of peripheral blood were collected from each donor into EDTA-treated Vacutainer tubes. Ficoll-Paque density-gradient centrifugation was used to isolate PBMCs, with at least 7 million obtained per sample. Trizol reagent was used to extract total RNA from the PBMCs, yielding at least 6 micrograms per sample. Naive CD45RAhigh/CD27high T cell percentages were measured by flow cytometry on a PBMC aliquot from every donor. CDR1 and CDR2, looked up from the germline V gene, are SQVTM and ANQGSEA. The CDR3 contains 12 residues, cysteine and phenylalanine counted. Of the read, only the CDR3 DNA is kept; its 36 bases are in frame from base 1.

This entry belongs to a study of blood T cells in healthy people across ages (dated by TCRdb to 2013 to 2016). Background for the entire study: In model experiments, roughly one uniquely barcoded TCR beta cDNA molecule per two T cells was captured by template switching. To track age-related changes in TCR beta repertoire diversity, the study relied on deep sequencing normalized with unique cDNA molecular identifiers. The donors were divided into four age groups: young (average about 16 years), middle-aged (approximately 42), aged (under 70) and long-lived (about 80). To avoid experimental bias, donors of different ages were spread randomly across the sequencing lanes. Two additional independent replicas of 1 million unique cDNA reads from the same blood draw were analyzed for two donors (one aged 18 to 30 and one aged 80 or older). The investigation overall reported the following: Because donor CMV infection status was unknown, age-related changes in expanded clonotypes were potentially confounded. Because profiling used bulk unsorted PBMCs, naive and antigen-experienced compartments could not be compared conclusively. A strong correlation was found between observed TCR beta diversity and the percentage of naive T cells measured by flow cytometry. Compared with the aged group, the long-lived group had more naive CD4+ T cells, fewer expanded clones and increased TCR diversity, suggesting age selection. Observed TCR beta diversity per million T cells fell roughly linearly with age, and a significant reduction was already apparent by age around 36. Estimates of total diversity based on one million sequenced T cells were regarded as lower bounds and as underestimates.

To prepare the library, 5' RACE was applied. Reads for this sample came from an Illumina HiSeq 2500. A second roughly 6 to 12 cycle PCR used a sample-barcoded 5' primer and a J-beta primer mix. Each TCR beta cDNA molecule received a unique molecular identifier from a template-switch 5' adaptor carrying 12 random nucleotides. Each sample yielded at least 2.5 million CDR3-containing paired-end reads. First-strand cDNA synthesis was performed from all RNA using the Mint cDNA synthesis kit, with priming by a TRBC-specific oligonucleotide. All cDNA was treated with uracil-DNA glycosylase and then went through a first 18-cycle PCR with the universal primers M1SS and BC2_uni_R. The paper's data handling went like this. Each sample was normalized by randomly selecting 1 million high-quality reads, each carrying a distinct molecular identifier. Instead of being binned into consensus sequences, reads that shared molecular identifiers were thrown out. MiTCR, run with a Q25 quality threshold and the strictest error-elimination algorithm, handled CDR3 identification, clonotype clustering and error correction. Lower-bound total TCR beta diversity was estimated with a nonparametric unseen species model using Euler transformation. TCRdb cleaned the public reads at Q25 with fastp, built clones with MiXCR and kept in-frame beta chains. Entries that share a CDR3 protein sequence are merged under the most common genes and DNA. The V and J calls and clone size are TCRdb's, not the authors'. The sample has more than 1.4 million distinct CDR3 sequences on record, approximately 42% of them singletons. Together, the top ten hold less than 8% of the sample.

Sequencing input: blood. This sequence uses TRBV29-1 and TRBJ1-1; no D gene can be assigned with confidence. The sequence was collected from a woman younger than 35 in good health. In nucleotides, the sequence is TGCAGTGGCTTGACGGTTCGCACTGAAGCTTTCTTT. It specifies CSGLTVRTEAFF.